This is a list of T cell receptor beta chains from one sample in a study of blood T cell repertoires in COVID-19. Some clones are missing from TCRdb's copy, which holds only in-frame ones; the method was immunoSEQ multiplex PCR. This table has under 65,000 clones, approximately 86% appearing once. The sample taken for sequencing was peripheral blood. These receptors were obtained from a man between 60 and 75 years old with acute or convalescent COVID-19. Each CDR3 is given with its conserved first and last residue. D genes are given only for firm matches. Clone size is not always given. Where it is, it says once, few, many or a class for expanded clones.

V: TRBV5-1; J: TRBJ2-3; size: .; D: TRBD1; DNA: TGCGCCAGCAGCACGGACAGGGGCACAGATACGCAGTATTTT; CDR3: CASSTDRGTDTQYF
V: TRBV18; J: TRBJ1-5; size: .; D: TRBD1; DNA: TGTGCCAGCTCAAGGGACAGGTCCAGCAATCAGCCCCAGCATTTT; CDR3: CASSRDRSSNQPQHF
V: TRBV11-2; J: TRBJ2-5; size: .; D: TRBD1; DNA: TGTGCCAGCAGCTTAACAGGGGATGGTAAGGAGACCCAGTACTTC; CDR3: CASSLTGDGKETQYF
V: TRBV19; J: TRBJ1-1; size: once; D: .; DNA: TGTGCCAGTAGTATGGCCATCAGTGTCACTGAAGCTTTCTTT; CDR3: CASSMAISVTEAFF
V: TRBV6-5; J: TRBJ1-4; size: .; D: TRBD1; DNA: TGTGCCAGCACAAGGACAGGCTTTAATGAAAAACTGTTTTTT; CDR3: CASTRTGFNEKLFF
V: TRBV10-3; J: TRBJ2-7; size: .; D: TRBD2; DNA: TGTGCCATCTCTCTCCTAGCGGGAGAGTACGAGCAGTACTTC; CDR3: CAISLLAGEYEQYF
V: TRBV21-1; J: TRBJ1-1; size: .; D: .; DNA: TGTGCCAGAAAGGGACAGGGGGGCACTGAAGCTTTCTTT; CDR3: CARKGQGGTEAFF
V: TRBV29-1; J: TRBJ2-2; size: .; D: .; DNA: TGCAGCGTTGTCCCATCAGGGTCGAACACCGGGGAGCTGTTTTTT; CDR3: CSVVPSGSNTGELFF
V: TRBV5-4; J: TRBJ1-1; size: .; D: .; DNA: TGTGCCAGCAGCTTCGAACCGGGGGTGGACACTGAAGCTTTCTTT; CDR3: CASSFEPGVDTEAFF
V: TRBV19; J: TRBJ2-3; size: .; D: TRBD2; DNA: TGTGCCAGTAGTATCAGTACGCCCCAACTAGCGTGGGGGTTAGATACGCAGTATTTT; CDR3: CASSISTPQLAWGLDTQYF
V: TRBV11-2; J: TRBJ2-7; size: .; D: .; DNA: TGTGCCAGCAGCCCCCGGGTCCGGCGGACCTACGAGCAGTACTTC; CDR3: CASSPRVRRTYEQYF
V: TRBV5-1; J: TRBJ1-1; size: .; D: TRBD1; DNA: TGCGCCAGCGGCGCTATTACGGGACAGGGGTCAGGCACTGAAGCTTTCTTT; CDR3: CASGAITGQGSGTEAFF
V: TRBV10-2; J: TRBJ2-7; size: .; D: TRBD2; DNA: TGCGCCAGCAGGACCCACGGACGGGGGACTAGCGGTAGTTACGAGCAGTACTTC; CDR3: CASRTHGRGTSGSYEQYF
V: TRBV7-2; J: TRBJ2-3; size: .; D: TRBD1; DNA: TGTGCCAGCAGCGTCGGGACAGGGGAAGATACGCAGTATTTT; CDR3: CASSVGTGEDTQYF
V: TRBV11-3; J: TRBJ2-3; size: once; D: TRBD2; DNA: TGTGCCAGCAGGCGGGGGGATACGCAGTATTTT; CDR3: CASRRGDTQYF
V: TRBV7-9; J: TRBJ2-2; size: .; D: .; DNA: TGTGCCAGCAGCCCCTACGGGGGACAGTCCACCGGGGAGCTGTTTTTT; CDR3: CASSPYGGQSTGELFF
V: TRBV7-8; J: TRBJ1-5; size: .; D: .; DNA: TGTGCCAGCAGCTCCAACTTAGGGCCGGAGGGTCAGCCCCAGCATTTT; CDR3: CASSSNLGPEGQPQHF
V: TRBV28; J: TRBJ1-6; size: once; D: TRBD1; DNA: TGTGCCAGCAGACGACAGGGGAATATGGGACCCCTCCACTTT; CDR3: CASRRQGNMGPLHF
V: TRBV20-1; J: TRBJ1-2; size: .; D: .; DNA: TGCAGTGCTATTTCAGGGGTCAGCTACACCTTC; CDR3: CSAISGVSYTF
V: TRBV6-2/TRBV6-3; J: TRBJ1-6; size: .; D: .; DNA: TGTGCCAGCAGTTACCGGACCGCCCGAGGGTCACCCCTCCACTTT; CDR3: CASSYRTARGSPLHF
V: TRBV24-1; J: TRBJ2-1; size: .; D: .; DNA: TGTGCCACCAGTATGGAGGGGACTGAGCAGTTCTTC; CDR3: CATSMEGTEQFF
V: TRBV7-2; J: TRBJ2-7; size: .; D: .; DNA: TGTGCCAGCAGCTTAGGACTTGGGTCTTCCTACGAGCAGTACTTC; CDR3: CASSLGLGSSYEQYF
V: TRBV5-6; J: TRBJ2-7; size: .; D: .; DNA: TGTGCCAGCAGCTTGGGACAGGACCTCTACGAGCAGTACTTC; CDR3: CASSLGQDLYEQYF
V: TRBV5-1; J: TRBJ2-5; size: .; D: TRBD2; DNA: TGCGCCAGCAGCTTGTGGTGGAGAGGTGGGGAGGGCCAAGAGACCCAGTACTTC; CDR3: CASSLWWRGGEGQETQYF
V: TRBV28; J: TRBJ1-1; size: .; D: .; DNA: TGTGCCAGCACCCAGGGAAGGTTCACTGAAGCTTTCTTT; CDR3: CASTQGRFTEAFF
V: TRBV4-1; J: TRBJ1-2; size: medium-sized; D: .; DNA: TGCGCCAGCAGCCGGACAGCGGGGTCAGAGGTCTCTGGCTACACCTTC; CDR3: CASSRTAGSEVSGYTF
V: TRBV2; J: TRBJ1-3; size: .; D: TRBD1; DNA: TGTGCCAGCAGTGAAAGGACAGGAGCGTCTGGAAACACCATATATTTT; CDR3: CASSERTGASGNTIYF
V: TRBV4-1; J: TRBJ2-3; size: .; D: TRBD2; DNA: TGCGCCAGCACCCTAACGGGAGGGCCCGATACGCAGTATTTT; CDR3: CASTLTGGPDTQYF
V: TRBV7-8; J: TRBJ2-3; size: .; D: TRBD2; DNA: TGTGCCAGCAGCCAGGAGGCTAGCGGGGGTCTATTCACAGATACGCAGTATTTT; CDR3: CASSQEASGGLFTDTQYF
V: TRBV28; J: TRBJ1-2; size: .; D: .; DNA: TGTGCCAGCAGTACTGACAGCGTCTATGGCTACACCTTC; CDR3: CASSTDSVYGYTF
V: TRBV3-1/TRBV3-2; J: TRBJ2-7; size: .; D: .; DNA: TGTGCCAGCAGCCAGACTGGTACGGAGCAGTACTTC; CDR3: CASSQTGTEQYF
V: TRBV5-1; J: TRBJ2-3; size: few; D: .; DNA: TGCGCCAGCAGCTTGTGGGTAGCGGCATCTAGCACAGATACGCAGTATTTT; CDR3: CASSLWVAASSTDTQYF
V: TRBV15; J: TRBJ1-3; size: .; D: .; DNA: TGTGCCACCAGTCGAGGAGACCTCTCTGGAAACACCATATATTTT; CDR3: CATSRGDLSGNTIYF
V: TRBV11-2; J: TRBJ2-1; size: .; D: .; DNA: TGTGCCAGCAGCCCTTACCCCGACTTAAACAATGAGCAGTTCTTC; CDR3: CASSPYPDLNNEQFF
V: TRBV3-1/TRBV3-2; J: TRBJ2-1; size: .; D: TRBD2; DNA: TGTGCCAGCAGCCAACTAGCGGGAGGGAAGGAGCAGTTCTTC; CDR3: CASSQLAGGKEQFF
V: TRBV4-1; J: TRBJ1-5; size: .; D: .; DNA: TGCGCCAGCAGCCAAGACCCTATGATTGTCGGCAATCAGCCCCAGCATTTT; CDR3: CASSQDPMIVGNQPQHF
V: TRBV5-6; J: TRBJ2-5; size: .; D: .; DNA: TGTGCCAGCAGCCCGACTCTGCGGGAGACCCAGTACTTC; CDR3: CASSPTLRETQYF
V: TRBV7-9; J: TRBJ1-2; size: .; D: TRBD1; DNA: TGTGCCAGCACCCGAGACAGGGGGCTTGATGGCTACACCTTC; CDR3: CASTRDRGLDGYTF
V: TRBV19; J: TRBJ1-4; size: .; D: .; DNA: TGTGCCAGTAGTATACTCAATATGGAGGAAAAACTGTTTTTT; CDR3: CASSILNMEEKLFF
V: TRBV2; J: TRBJ2-1; size: .; D: TRBD2; DNA: TGTGCCAGCAGTGAATCTAGCGGCTTTTTCAATGAGCAGTTCTTC; CDR3: CASSESSGFFNEQFF
V: TRBV28; J: TRBJ2-7; size: .; D: TRBD1; DNA: TGTGCCAGCAGTTCGGGACAGGGGGTGGGGGAGCAGTACTTC; CDR3: CASSSGQGVGEQYF
V: TRBV5-6; J: TRBJ2-7; size: few; D: .; DNA: TGTGCCAGCAGCTCCCTCTACGAGCAGTACTTC; CDR3: CASSSLYEQYF
V: TRBV7-9; J: TRBJ2-2; size: .; D: .; DNA: TGTGCCAGCAGTTTACCCTCTGGGCAGGGTGTCAGTTCCACCGGGGAGCTGTTTTTT; CDR3: CASSLPSGQGVSSTGELFF
V: TRBV15; J: TRBJ2-5; size: .; D: TRBD1; DNA: TGTGCCACCAGCAGAGATTCGGCAGGGGGCGTCCAAGAGACCCAGTACTTC; CDR3: CATSRDSAGGVQETQYF
V: TRBV19; J: TRBJ1-5; size: .; D: .; DNA: TGTGCCAGTAGTTCGGACAGCTCGTATCAGCCCCAGCATTTT; CDR3: CASSSDSSYQPQHF
V: TRBV6-2/TRBV6-3; J: TRBJ1-5; size: .; D: .; DNA: TGTGCCAGCAGTTCAGGGGAGCCCCAGCCCCAGCATTTT; CDR3: CASSSGEPQPQHF
V: TRBV5-5; J: TRBJ1-1; size: many; D: .; DNA: TGTGCCAGCAGCTTGGAAGGGGAGGACACTGAAGCTTTCTTT; CDR3: CASSLEGEDTEAFF
V: TRBV4-1; J: TRBJ2-7; size: .; D: TRBD1; DNA: TGCGCCAGCAGCCAAACCTCCCTGACAGGGGATTCCTACGAGCAGTACTTC; CDR3: CASSQTSLTGDSYEQYF
V: TRBV7-9; J: TRBJ1-2; size: once; D: .; DNA: TGTGCCAGCAGCACGGGGAGTTCGTTAGGCTACACCTTC; CDR3: CASSTGSSLGYTF
V: TRBV27; J: TRBJ1-5; size: .; D: .; DNA: TGTGCCAGCAGGGGGGGAGTGCGGGGCGGCAATCAGCCCCAGCATTTT; CDR3: CASRGGVRGGNQPQHF
V: TRBV9; J: TRBJ1-6; size: .; D: .; DNA: TGTGCCAGCAGCGTAACAGGTTCGGACTATAATTCACCCCTCCACTTT; CDR3: CASSVTGSDYNSPLHF
V: TRBV6-5; J: TRBJ1-2; size: .; D: .; DNA: TGTGCCAGCAGTTACCAGGGGCGAGGCTATGGCTACACCTTC; CDR3: CASSYQGRGYGYTF
V: TRBV28; J: TRBJ1-1; size: .; D: .; DNA: TGTGCCAGCTACCAGGGACATAACACTGAAGCTTTCTTT; CDR3: CASYQGHNTEAFF
V: TRBV6-1; J: TRBJ1-1; size: .; D: .; DNA: TGTGCCAGCAGTGAAAGCGGAGGGGCTGGAAACACTGAAGCTTTCTTT; CDR3: CASSESGGAGNTEAFF